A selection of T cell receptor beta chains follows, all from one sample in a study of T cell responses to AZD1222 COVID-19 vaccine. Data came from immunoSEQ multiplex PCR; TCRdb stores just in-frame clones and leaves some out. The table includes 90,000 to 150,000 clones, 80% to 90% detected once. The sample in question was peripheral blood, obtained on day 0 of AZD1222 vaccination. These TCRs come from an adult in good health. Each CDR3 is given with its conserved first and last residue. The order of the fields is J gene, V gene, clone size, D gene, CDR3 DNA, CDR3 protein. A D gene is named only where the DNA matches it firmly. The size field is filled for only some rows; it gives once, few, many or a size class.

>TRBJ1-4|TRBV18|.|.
TGTGCCAGCTCCCCCGGGGCAGTATTCGCAACTAATGAAAAACTGTTTTTT
CASSPGAVFATNEKLFF
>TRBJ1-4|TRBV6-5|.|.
TGTGCCAGCAGTTACTCGGTACCGGGTGAAAAACTGTTTTTT
CASSYSVPGEKLFF
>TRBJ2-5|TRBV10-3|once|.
TGTGCCATCACCACGGACCAGGGAGAGACCCAGTACTTC
CAITTDQGETQYF
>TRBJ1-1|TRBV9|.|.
TGTGCCAGCAGCGTAGTATCCGGGAATACTGAAGCTTTCTTT
CASSVVSGNTEAFF
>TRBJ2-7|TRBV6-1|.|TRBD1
TGTGCCAGCAGTGAATACCTCGGGACAGTAGGCGAGCAGTACTTC
CASSEYLGTVGEQYF
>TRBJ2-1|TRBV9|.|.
TGTGCCAGCAGCGTAGGAGGTGGTCTAGCATCCCACAATGAGCAGTTCTTC
CASSVGGGLASHNEQFF
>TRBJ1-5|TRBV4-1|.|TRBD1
TGCGCCAGCAGCCCCGGACAGGGAGATCAGCCCCAGCATTTT
CASSPGQGDQPQHF
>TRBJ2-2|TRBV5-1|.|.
TGCGCCAGCAGCTCCGGACAGAACACCGGGGAGCTGTTTTTT
CASSSGQNTGELFF
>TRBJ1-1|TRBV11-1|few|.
TGTGCCAGCAGTTCTAGTGACACCACTGAAGCTTTCTTT
CASSSSDTTEAFF
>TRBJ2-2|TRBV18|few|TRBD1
TGTGCCAGCTCACAAGGACAGGCCGGGGAGCTGTTTTTT
CASSQGQAGELFF
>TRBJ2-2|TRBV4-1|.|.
TGCGCCAGCAGCCAAGATTACCCAGTCACCGGGGAGCTGTTTTTT
CASSQDYPVTGELFF
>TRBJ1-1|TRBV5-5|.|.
TGTGCCAGCAGCTGGGGTCTAGAAGCTTTCTTT
CASSWGLEAFF
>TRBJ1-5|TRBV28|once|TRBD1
TGTGCCAGCAGTAACCACGACAGGGGGAATCAGCCCCAGCATTTT
CASSNHDRGNQPQHF
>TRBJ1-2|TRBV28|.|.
TGTGCCAGCAGTTTGGTCCCAGGGAGCCCTAACTATGGCTACACCTTC
CASSLVPGSPNYGYTF
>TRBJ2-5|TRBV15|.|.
TGTGCCACCAGCAGAGATAGGGGGGGCTGGGAGACCCAGTACTTC
CATSRDRGGWETQYF
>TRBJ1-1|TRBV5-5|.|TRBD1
TGTGCCAGCAGCTTGCTGCCAGGGGGTTTGACTGAAGCTTTCTTT
CASSLLPGGLTEAFF
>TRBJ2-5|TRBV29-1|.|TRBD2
TGCAGCGTACCTAGCGGGGGGGACCAAGAGACCCAGTACTTC
CSVPSGGDQETQYF
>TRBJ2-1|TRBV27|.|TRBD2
TGTGCCAGCAGTTTTTTAGCGGGGGGAAGGAATGAGCAGTTCTTC
CASSFLAGGRNEQFF
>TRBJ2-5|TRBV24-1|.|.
TGTGCCACCAGTGATGTGGCCCAGACCCAGTACTTC
CATSDVAQTQYF
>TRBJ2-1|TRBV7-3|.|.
TGTGCCAGCAGCTCACCGCCGACGAGACAACAGTTCTTC
CASSSPPTRQQFF
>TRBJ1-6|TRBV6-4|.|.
TGTGCCAGCAGTGAGAGACATAATTCACCCCTCCACTTT
CASSERHNSPLHF
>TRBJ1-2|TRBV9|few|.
TGTGCCAGCAGCTCACAGGGCAACTATGGCTACACCTTC
CASSSQGNYGYTF
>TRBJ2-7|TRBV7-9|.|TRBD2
TGTGCCAGCAGCGCAGGACTAGCGGGAGGTTACCGCGAGCAGTACTTC
CASSAGLAGGYREQYF